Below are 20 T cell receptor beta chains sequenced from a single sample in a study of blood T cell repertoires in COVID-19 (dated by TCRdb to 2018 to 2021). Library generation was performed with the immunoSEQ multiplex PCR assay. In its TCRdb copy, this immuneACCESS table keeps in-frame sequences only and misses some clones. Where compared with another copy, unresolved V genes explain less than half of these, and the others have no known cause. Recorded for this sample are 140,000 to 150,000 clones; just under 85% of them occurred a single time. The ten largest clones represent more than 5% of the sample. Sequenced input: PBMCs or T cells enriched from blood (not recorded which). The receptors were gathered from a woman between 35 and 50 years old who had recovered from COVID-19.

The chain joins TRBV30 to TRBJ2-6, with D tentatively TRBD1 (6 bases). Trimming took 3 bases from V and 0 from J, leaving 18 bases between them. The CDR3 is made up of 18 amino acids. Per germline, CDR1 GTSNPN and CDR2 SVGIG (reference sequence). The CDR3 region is CAWRGLGHMDSGANVLTF. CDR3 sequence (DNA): TGTGCCTGGAGAGGCTTGGGACACATGGACTCTGGGGCCAACGTCCTGACTTTC. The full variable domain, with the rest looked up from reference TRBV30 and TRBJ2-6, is SQTIHQWPATLVQPVGSPLSLECTVEGTSNPNLYWYRQAAGRGLQLLFYSVGIGQISSEVPQNLSASRPQDRQFILSSKKLLLSDSGFYLCAWRGLGHMDSGANVLTFGAGSRLTVL.

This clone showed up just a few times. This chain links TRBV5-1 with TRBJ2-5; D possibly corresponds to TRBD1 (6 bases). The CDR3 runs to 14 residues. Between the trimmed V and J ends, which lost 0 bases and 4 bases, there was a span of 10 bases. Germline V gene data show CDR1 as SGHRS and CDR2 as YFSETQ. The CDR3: CASSLVAGAETQYF. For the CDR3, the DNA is TGCGCCAGCAGCTTGGTGGCAGGGGCAGAGACCCAGTACTTC.

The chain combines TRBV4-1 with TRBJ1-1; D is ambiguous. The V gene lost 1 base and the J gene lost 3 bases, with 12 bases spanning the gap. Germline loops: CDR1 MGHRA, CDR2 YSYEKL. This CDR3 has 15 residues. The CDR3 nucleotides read TGCGCCAGCAGCCAAGCGCGAGGGCTTGACACTGAAGCTTTCTTT. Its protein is CASSQARGLDTEAFF.

CDR3 region: CASSRGQEKLNEQFF. DNA for the CDR3: TGCGCCAGCAGCCGCGGACAGGAAAAATTAAATGAGCAGTTCTTC. J is TRBJ2-1 and V is TRBV5-1, with TRBD1 identical over 7 bases. This CDR3 has 15 residues. Germline CDR1 reads SGHRS; CDR2 reads YFSETQ. The V gene end was trimmed by 4 bases and the J gene end by 7 bases; junction bases not matched to a gene: 11.

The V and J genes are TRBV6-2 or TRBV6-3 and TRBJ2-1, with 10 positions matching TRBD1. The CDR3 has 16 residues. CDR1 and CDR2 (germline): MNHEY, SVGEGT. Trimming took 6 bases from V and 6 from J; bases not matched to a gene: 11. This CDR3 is CASSRFRTGGSNEQFF. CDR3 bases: TGTGCCAGCAGCCGGTTTCGGACAGGGGGTAGCAATGAGCAGTTCTTC.

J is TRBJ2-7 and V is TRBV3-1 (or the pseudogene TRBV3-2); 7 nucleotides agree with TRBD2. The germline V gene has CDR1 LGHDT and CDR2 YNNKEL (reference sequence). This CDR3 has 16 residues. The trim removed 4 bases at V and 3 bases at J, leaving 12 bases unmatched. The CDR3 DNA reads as TGTGCCAGCAGCCCAGATCAGAGCGGGAAGATCTACGAGCAGTACTTC. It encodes CASSPDQSGKIYEQYF.

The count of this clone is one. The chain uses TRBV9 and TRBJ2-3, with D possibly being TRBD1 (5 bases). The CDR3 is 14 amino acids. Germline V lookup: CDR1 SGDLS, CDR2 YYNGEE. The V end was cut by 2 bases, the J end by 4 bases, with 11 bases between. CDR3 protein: CASSVDSPPDTQYF. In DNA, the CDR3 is TGTGCCAGCAGCGTCGACAGTCCTCCAGATACGCAGTATTTT. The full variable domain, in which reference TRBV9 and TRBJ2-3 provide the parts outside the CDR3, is DSGVTQTPKHLITATGQRVTLRCSPRSGDLSVYWYQQSLDQGLQFLIQYYNGEERAKGNILERFSAQQFPDLHSELNLSSLELGDSALYFCASSVDSPPDTQYFGPGTRLTVL.

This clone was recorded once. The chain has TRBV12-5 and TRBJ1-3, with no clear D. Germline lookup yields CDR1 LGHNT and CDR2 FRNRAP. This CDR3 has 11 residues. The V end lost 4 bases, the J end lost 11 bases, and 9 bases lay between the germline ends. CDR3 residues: CASGSSNAIYF. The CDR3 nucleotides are TGTGCTAGTGGTTCCTCTAATGCCATATATTTT.

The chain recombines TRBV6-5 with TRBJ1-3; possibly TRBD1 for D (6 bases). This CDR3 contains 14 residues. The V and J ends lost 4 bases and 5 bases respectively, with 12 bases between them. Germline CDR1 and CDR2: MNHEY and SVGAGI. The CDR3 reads CASSSNRVRNTIYF. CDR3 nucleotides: TGTGCCAGCAGTTCCAACAGGGTTAGAAACACCATATATTTT.

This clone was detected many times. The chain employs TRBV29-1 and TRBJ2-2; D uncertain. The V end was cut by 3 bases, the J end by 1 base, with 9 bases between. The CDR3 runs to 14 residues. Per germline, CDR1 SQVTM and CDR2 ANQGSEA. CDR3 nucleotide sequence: TGCAGCGTTGAGTTGGGCCTGAACACCGGGGAGCTGTTTTTT. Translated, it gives CSVELGLNTGELFF.

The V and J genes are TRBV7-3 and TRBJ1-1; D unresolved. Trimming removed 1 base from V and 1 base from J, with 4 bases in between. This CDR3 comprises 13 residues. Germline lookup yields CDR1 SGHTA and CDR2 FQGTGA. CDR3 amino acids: CASSLRQNTEAFF. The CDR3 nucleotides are TGTGCCAGCAGCTTAAGACAGAACACTGAAGCTTTCTTT.

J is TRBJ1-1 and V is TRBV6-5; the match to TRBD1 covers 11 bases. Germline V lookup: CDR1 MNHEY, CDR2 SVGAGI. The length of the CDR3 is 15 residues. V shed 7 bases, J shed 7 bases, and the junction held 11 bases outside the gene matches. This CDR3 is CASTPGQGAFGEAFF. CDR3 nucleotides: TGTGCCAGCACTCCAGGACAGGGGGCGTTCGGTGAAGCTTTCTTT.

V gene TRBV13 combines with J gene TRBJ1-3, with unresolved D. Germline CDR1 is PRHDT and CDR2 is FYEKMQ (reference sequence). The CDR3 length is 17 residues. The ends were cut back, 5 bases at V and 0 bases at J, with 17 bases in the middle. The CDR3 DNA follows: TGTGCCAGCAGCCCTCCCTTAGGCGAGGTCTCTGGAAACACCATATATTTT. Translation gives CASSPPLGEVSGNTIYF.

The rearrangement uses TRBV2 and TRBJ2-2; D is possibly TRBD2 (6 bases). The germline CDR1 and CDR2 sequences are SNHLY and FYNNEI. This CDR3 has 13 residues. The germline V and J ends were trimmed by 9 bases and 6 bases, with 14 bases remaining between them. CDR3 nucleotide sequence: TGTGCCAGTAAGACTAGTTTCGCCGGGGAGCTGTTTTTT. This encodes CASKTSFAGELFF. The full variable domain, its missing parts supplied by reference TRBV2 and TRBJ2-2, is EPEVTQTPSHQVTQMGQEVILRCVPISNHLYFYWYRQILGQKVEFLVSFYNNEISEKSEIFDDQFSVERPDGSNFTLKIRSTKLEDSAMYFCASKTSFAGELFFGEGSRLTVL.

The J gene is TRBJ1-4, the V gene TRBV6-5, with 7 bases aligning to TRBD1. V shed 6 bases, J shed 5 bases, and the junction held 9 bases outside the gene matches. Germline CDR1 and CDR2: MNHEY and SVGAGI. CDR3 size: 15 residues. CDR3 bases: TGTGCCAGCAGCGCCGGACAGGCCTCAAATGAAAAACTGTTTTTT. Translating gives CASSAGQASNEKLFF.

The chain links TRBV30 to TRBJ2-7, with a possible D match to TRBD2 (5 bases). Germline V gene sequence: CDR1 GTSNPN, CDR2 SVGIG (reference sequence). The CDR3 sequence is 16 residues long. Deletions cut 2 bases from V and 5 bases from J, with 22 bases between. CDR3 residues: CAWSPSYWRIFDEQYF. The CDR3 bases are TGTGCCTGGAGTCCCTCGTACTGGAGGATTTTCGACGAGCAGTACTTC. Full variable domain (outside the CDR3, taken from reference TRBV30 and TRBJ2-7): SQTIHQWPATLVQPVGSPLSLECTVEGTSNPNLYWYRQAAGRGLQLLFYSVGIGQISSEVPQNLSASRPQDRQFILSSKKLLLSDSGFYLCAWSPSYWRIFDEQYFGPGTRLTVT.

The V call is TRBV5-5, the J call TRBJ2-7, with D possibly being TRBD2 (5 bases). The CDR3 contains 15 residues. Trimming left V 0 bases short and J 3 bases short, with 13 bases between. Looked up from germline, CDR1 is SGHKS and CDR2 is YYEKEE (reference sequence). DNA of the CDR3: TGTGCCAGCAGCTTGGAAGCGGATTCCGACTACGAGCAGTACTTC. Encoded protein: CASSLEADSDYEQYF. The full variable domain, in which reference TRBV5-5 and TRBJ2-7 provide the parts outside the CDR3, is DAGVTQSPTHLIKTRGQQVTLRCSPISGHKSVSWYQQVLGQGPQFIFQYYEKEERGRGNFPDRFSARQFPNYSSELNVNALLLGDSALYLCASSLEADSDYEQYFGPGTRLTVT.

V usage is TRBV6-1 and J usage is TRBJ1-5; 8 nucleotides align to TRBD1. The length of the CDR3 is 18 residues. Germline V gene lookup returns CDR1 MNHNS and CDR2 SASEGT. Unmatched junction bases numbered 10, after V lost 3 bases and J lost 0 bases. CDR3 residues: CASSDTRGRIRSNQPQHF. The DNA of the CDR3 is TGTGCCAGCAGTGATACCAGGGGGCGAATCCGTAGCAATCAGCCCCAGCATTTT.

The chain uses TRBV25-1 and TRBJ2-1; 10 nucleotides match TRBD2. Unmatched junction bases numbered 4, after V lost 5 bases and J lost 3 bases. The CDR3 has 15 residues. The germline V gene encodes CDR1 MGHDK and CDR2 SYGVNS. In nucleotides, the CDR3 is TGTGCCAGCAGTCAAGCGGGGGGGATCTACAATGAGCAGTTCTTC. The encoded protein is CASSQAGGIYNEQFF.

CDR3 in DNA: TGTGCCAGCAGCATCAGGGGGCTGGCGATGGGGACTAACTATGGCTACACCTTC. Translating it yields CASSIRGLAMGTNYGYTF. The V and J genes are TRBV5-4 and TRBJ1-2; 8 nucleotides match TRBD1. The germline V gene encodes CDR1 SGHNT and CDR2 YYREEE (reference sequence). The CDR3 is 18 residues long. The ends lost 4 bases at V and 0 bases at J; junction bases unmatched: 14.